What follows are 18 T cell receptor beta chains derived from one specimen sequenced in a study of T-cell memory formation after mild COVID-19. MiXCR was run by TCRdb on the 5' RACE reads, yielding one entry per CDR3 protein. The sample has about 410,000 distinct CDR3 sequences; approximately 19% are singletons. Sequenced input: PBMCs or a T cell subset sorted from them (not recorded which). These receptors were taken from a man between 18 and 29 years old who had mild COVID-19 (a few samples of this study predate the infection). Cell type and time point are not known.

This clonotype was seen a few times. V gene TRBV5-1 combines with J gene TRBJ2-3, with D perhaps TRBD1 (6 bases). This CDR3 is 15 amino acids long. V was clipped by 9 bases and J by 2 bases, with 19 bases between them. Germline assignment: CDR1 SGHRS and CDR2 YFSETQ. For the CDR3, the DNA is TGCGCCACCCGCCAGGGGCGCCCGCCCACAGATACGCAGTATTTT. This sequence encodes CATRQGRPPTDTQYF.

This chain links TRBV7-9 with TRBJ2-5; D is uncertain. Germline assignment: CDR1 SEHNR and CDR2 FQNEAQ (reference sequence). The CDR3 loop spans 14 amino acids. Trimming removed 5 bases from V and 6 bases from J, with 16 bases in between. The CDR3 DNA sequence: TGTGCCAGCAGCGATGGCAGGCCCGGCCAGACCCAGTACTTC. The encoded protein is CASSDGRPGQTQYF.

This clonotype was observed a few times. The rearrangement joins TRBV10-3 to TRBJ2-7; D unresolved. The CDR3 is 12 amino acids. Deletions cut 4 bases from V and 1 base from J, with 5 bases between. Germline V CDR1 and CDR2: ENHRY, SYGVKD. CDR3 loop: CAISASSYEQYF. CDR3 nucleotides: TGTGCCATCAGTGCGTCATCCTACGAGCAGTACTTC.

V is TRBV15 and J is TRBJ2-2; 8 nucleotides align to TRBD2. Germline V gives CDR1 LNHNV, CDR2 YYDKDF (reference sequence). There are 17 residues in the CDR3. The junction had 9 bases not matched to a gene; V was cut back by 0 bases and J by 6 bases. In DNA form, the CDR3 reads TGTGCCACCAGCAGAGATGCAGCGGGGGCAAGGGCCGGGGAGCTGTTTTTT. Translation gives CATSRDAAGARAGELFF.

This rearrangement joins TRBV28 to TRBJ2-2, with D perhaps given as TRBD1 or TRBD2 (6 bases each). This CDR3 spans 15 amino acids. V gave up 3 bases and J gave up 4 bases, with 12 bases separating them. Germline V lookup: CDR1 MDHEN, CDR2 SYDVKM. This chain's CDR3 is CASSFGGLSTGELFF. The CDR3 bases are TGTGCCAGCAGTTTTGGGGGGCTGAGCACCGGGGAGCTGTTTTTT.

This clonotype was observed a few times. V and J are TRBV7-9 and TRBJ1-4, with D possibly being TRBD1 (5 bases). Trimming pared 4 bases from V and 4 bases from J, leaving 13 bases between. CDR3 size: 15 residues. Germline CDR1 reads SEHNR; CDR2 reads FQNEAQ (reference sequence). The CDR3 nucleotides read TGTGCCAGCAGCTGGCCAGGGAGGGATAATGAAAAACTGTTTTTT. This codes for CASSWPGRDNEKLFF.

The V call is TRBV20-1, the J call TRBJ1-1; 8 nucleotides line up with TRBD1. Per the germline V gene, CDR1 is DFQATT and CDR2 is SNEGSKA (reference sequence). CDR3 size: 14 residues. Trimming at V came to 2 bases and at J to 5 bases, leaving 7 bases not matched to a gene. The CDR3 nucleotides are TGCAGTGCTAGAAAGATACAGGGGGGTACTGAAGCTTTCTTT. Translated: CSARKIQGGTEAFF.

Many counts were recorded for this clonotype. The V gene is TRBV20-1, the J gene TRBJ2-7, with 7 bases fitting TRBD1. V lost 6 bases and J lost 3; bases outside the gene matches: 11. The CDR3 runs 14 residues. The V gene's germline CDR1 is DFQATT and CDR2 SNEGSKA (reference sequence). The CDR3 here is CSAIDREVFYEQYV. The CDR3 nucleotides are TGCAGTGCGATAGACAGGGAAGTTTTCTACGAGCAGTACGTC.

A few counts support this clonotype. The chain links TRBV15 to TRBJ2-1; D not certain. The germline CDR1 and CDR2 sequences are LNHNV and YYDKDF (reference sequence). V lost 1 base and J 10 bases, leaving 5 bases between the germline ends. This CDR3 region has 11 residues. The CDR3 protein is CATSRGEEQFF. The CDR3 DNA is TGTGCCACCAGCAGAGGTGAAGAGCAGTTCTTC. Variable domain in full (rest from reference TRBV15 and TRBJ2-1): DAMVIQNPRYQVTQFGKPVTLSCSQTLNHNVMYWYQQKSSQAPKLLFHYYDKDFNNEADTPDNFQSRRPNTSFCFLDIRSPGLGDTAMYLCATSRGEEQFFGPGTRLTVL.

This clonotype turned up a few times. V and J are TRBV28 and TRBJ2-1; tentatively, D is TRBD2 (6 bases). V lost 10 bases to trimming and J lost 2 bases, with 9 bases between them. Germline assignment: CDR1 MDHEN and CDR2 SYDVKM. The CDR3 totals 12 residues. CDR3 region: CATAGPYNEQFF. The CDR3 DNA is TGTGCCACCGCGGGGCCCTACAATGAGCAGTTCTTC. The complete variable domain, with remaining parts taken from reference TRBV28 and TRBJ2-1, reads DVKVTQSSRYLVKRTGEKVFLECVQDMDHENMFWYRQDPGLGLRLIYFSYDVKMKEKGDIPEGYSVSREKKERFSLILESASTNQTSMYLCATAGPYNEQFFGPGTRLTVL.

The chain employs TRBV5-6 and TRBJ1-4; no reliable D call. There are 13 residues in the CDR3. Trimming left V 1 base short and J 5 bases short, with 6 bases between. Germline V lookup: CDR1 SGHDT, CDR2 YYEEEE. CDR3 region: CASSLRYNEKLFF. The CDR3 coding sequence is TGTGCCAGCAGCTTGAGGTACAATGAAAAACTGTTTTTT.

This clonotype came up a few times. The chain carries TRBV28 and TRBJ2-4; 7 positions match TRBD1. The germline gives CDR1 MDHEN, CDR2 SYDVKM. The ends lost 5 bases at V and 7 bases at J; junction bases unmatched: 5. The CDR3 contains 13 residues. The CDR3: CASSMTGLNIQYF. The CDR3 DNA reads as TGTGCCAGCAGTATGACAGGGTTGAACATTCAGTACTTC.

Many counts were recorded for this clonotype. The chain recombines TRBV4-2 with TRBJ2-5; 8 bases align to TRBD1. This CDR3 has 16 residues. Germline trimming cut 3 bases from V and 5 bases from J; bases unmatched to any gene: 11. Germline-derived CDR1 and CDR2 are LGHNA and YNFKEQ. The CDR3 nucleotides are TGTGCCAGCAGCCACGGGGCCCAGGGGGCCTGGGAGACCCAGTACTTC. This gives the protein CASSHGAQGAWETQYF.

The chain is built from TRBV18 and TRBJ1-1; D ambiguous. The CDR3 totals 14 residues. V was clipped by 3 bases and J by 2 bases, with 10 bases between them. CDR1 and CDR2 (germline): KGHSH, LQKENI. DNA for the CDR3: TGTGCCAGCTCACCTGGGGTCGTAAACACTGAAGCTTTCTTT. Translating it yields CASSPGVVNTEAFF.

This clonotype showed up just a few times. The chain carries TRBV5-1 and TRBJ2-4; 8 bases map to TRBD2. This CDR3 contains 14 residues. J lost 5 bases, V lost 0 bases, and 1 base had no gene match. Germline V gene data show CDR1 as SGHRS and CDR2 as YFSETQ. The CDR3 region is CASSLAGGQNIQYF. The CDR3 bases are TGCGCCAGCAGCTTGGCGGGGGGGCAAAACATTCAGTACTTC.

CDR3 sequence: CASHGGEGGSPLHF. The CDR3 DNA reads TGTGCCAGCCATGGGGGTGAGGGGGGTTCACCCCTCCACTTT. The genes are TRBV25-1 and TRBJ1-6, with D perhaps matching TRBD1 (6 bases). Germline-derived CDR1 and CDR2 are MGHDK and SYGVNS. V was shortened by 8 bases and J by 9 bases, with 17 bases between the two germline ends. This CDR3 comprises 14 residues.

The chain is built from TRBV9 and TRBJ2-1; D may be TRBD1 (6 bases). The germline V and J ends were trimmed by 6 bases and 0 bases, with 25 bases remaining between them. Germline V gene data show CDR1 as SGDLS and CDR2 as YYNGEE. CDR3 size: 19 residues. DNA of the CDR3: TGTGCCAGCACCAGAATAAACGCAGACGACAGGCCCTCCTACAATGAGCAGTTCTTC. Its translation is CASTRINADDRPSYNEQFF.

This chain joins TRBV4-3 and TRBJ2-7; D possibly uses TRBD1 or TRBD2 (5 bases each). V was clipped by 2 bases and J by 7 bases, with 21 bases between them. Looked up from germline, CDR1 is LGHNA and CDR2 is YSLEER. The CDR3 runs to 16 residues. The CDR3 here is CASSQFTGTLMGEQYF. The CDR3 nucleotides read TGCGCCAGCAGCCAATTCACCGGGACGCTGATGGGGGAGCAGTACTTC.